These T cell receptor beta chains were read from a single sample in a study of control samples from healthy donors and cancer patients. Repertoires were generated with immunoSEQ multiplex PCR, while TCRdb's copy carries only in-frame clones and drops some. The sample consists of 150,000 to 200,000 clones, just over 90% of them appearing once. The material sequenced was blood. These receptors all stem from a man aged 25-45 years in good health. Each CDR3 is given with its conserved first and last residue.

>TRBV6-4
CASSESDTDTQYF
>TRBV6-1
CASSEMGGSYYGYTF
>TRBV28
CASRGGLGNTIYF
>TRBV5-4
CASSPGGLTQDGYTF
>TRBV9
CASSVGGANYGYTF
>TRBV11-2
CASSISTGAYEQYF
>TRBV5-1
CASSTSQGAQNSPLHF
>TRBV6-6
CASSFRESGANVLTF
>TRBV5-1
CASSFGLGNTDTQYF
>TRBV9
CASSVGQPGETQYF
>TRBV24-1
CATQDKLGQPQHF
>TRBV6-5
CATRDGEAFF
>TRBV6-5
CASRRAVNQPQHF
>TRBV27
CASSLDPFGGASGANVLTF
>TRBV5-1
CASSLAYTGLDSPLHF
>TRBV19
CASSVGTAPGGEQFF
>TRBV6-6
CASSYVGIGQPQHF
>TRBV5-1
CASSVDSTPAYEQYF
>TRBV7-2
CASSLVAGAGEQFF
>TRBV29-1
CSVPEGGYTF
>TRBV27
CASSLTPLTGYTF
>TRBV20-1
CSASSGGAHLETQYF